Each of the 30 T cell receptor beta chains below was sequenced from the same sample in a study of T-cell memory formation after mild COVID-19. TCRdb recomputed calls from the 5' RACE reads with MiXCR, one row per CDR3 protein. The sample lists about 350,000 distinct CDR3 sequences, approximately 15% occurring once. Sample: PBMCs or a T cell subset sorted from them (not recorded which). The receptors stem from a man between 18 and 35 years old who had mild COVID-19 (a few samples of this study predate the infection). Cell type and time point are not known.

This clonotype was counted only a few times. The V and J genes are TRBV27 and TRBJ1-2, with TRBD1 as a possible D gene (5 bases). V gave up 3 bases and J gave up 4 bases, with 12 bases separating them. Germline values: CDR1 MNHEY, CDR2 SMNVEV (reference sequence). CDR3 length: 14 residues. The chain's CDR3 is CASSFSGGPYGYTF. The CDR3 DNA sequence: TGTGCCAGCAGTTTTTCGGGGGGACCCTATGGCTACACCTTC.

This clonotype has just a few counts. The rearrangement uses TRBV4-3 and TRBJ2-3, with a possible D match to TRBD1 (6 bases). The CDR3 runs 14 residues. In germline, CDR1 is LGHNA, CDR2 YSLEER. V was shortened by 3 bases and J by 2 bases, with 9 bases between the two germline ends. DNA of the CDR3: TGCGCCAGCAGCCACAGGGGCTACACAGATACGCAGTATTTT. This encodes CASSHRGYTDTQYF.

The chain joins TRBV19 to TRBJ2-7; TRBD1 might be the D (5 bases). Per the germline V gene, CDR1 is LNHDA and CDR2 is SQIVND (reference sequence). The CDR3 sequence is 13 residues long. The V gene lost 3 bases and the J gene lost 4 bases, with 10 bases spanning the gap. CDR3 DNA sequence: TGTGCCAGTAGTATCCAGGGTACGTACGAGCAGTACTTC. Its protein product is CASSIQGTYEQYF.

This clonotype was detected many times. The rearrangement joins TRBV5-1 to TRBJ2-2; TRBD1 matches 8 bases. The V gene's germline CDR1 is SGHRS and CDR2 YFSETQ. The CDR3 is 15 residues long. V shed 8 bases, J shed 1 base, and the junction held 7 bases outside the gene matches. For the CDR3, the DNA is TGCGCCAGTAAAACCGGGACAGGGAACACCGGGGAGCTGTTTTTT. This encodes CASKTGTGNTGELFF.

The V and J genes are TRBV6-5 and TRBJ2-7, with unresolved D. Trimming stripped 5 bases from V and 1 base from J, with 6 bases between. Looked up from germline, CDR1 is MNHEY and CDR2 is SVGAGI. The CDR3 covers 12 residues. CDR3 in DNA: TGTGCCAGCAGTATGAGGTCCTACGAGCAGTACTTC. It specifies CASSMRSYEQYF.

This clonotype was observed a few times. The gene calls are TRBV27 and TRBJ1-1; the D is unclear. CDR1 and CDR2 from the germline V gene are MNHEY and SMNVEV (reference sequence). There are 13 residues in the CDR3. The V gene lost 6 bases and the J gene lost 11 bases, with 19 bases spanning the gap. The CDR3 DNA follows: TGTGCCAGCAGGCCCCTCGGGCCAGTAGGGGCTTTCTTT. Translation: CASRPLGPVGAFF.

The V and J genes are TRBV10-3 and TRBJ1-6, with D possibly TRBD1 on 6 matching bases. Germline-derived CDR1 and CDR2 are ENHRY and SYGVKD. Trimming removed 4 bases at V and 10 bases at J, with 14 bases between. The CDR3 has 14 residues. The CDR3 bases are TGTGCCATCAGTGGTAGGGGGGCAGGCTCACCCCTCCACTTT. Residues: CAISGRGAGSPLHF.

The V call is TRBV4-3, the J call TRBJ2-7; 8 nucleotides line up with TRBD2. V was clipped by 1 base and J by 0 bases; unmatched bases: 2. This CDR3 comprises 15 residues. Per germline, CDR1 LGHNA and CDR2 YSLEER. CDR3 nucleotide sequence: TGCGCCAGCAGCCAAGTTGCGGGGGGCTCCTACGAGCAGTACGTC. Its protein is CASSQVAGGSYEQYV.

This chain connects TRBV7-9 to TRBJ2-1; tentatively, D is TRBD1 (6 bases). This CDR3 comprises 14 residues. The germline V and J ends were trimmed by 7 bases and 4 bases, with 14 bases remaining between them. Looked up from germline, CDR1 is SEHNR and CDR2 is FQNEAQ (reference sequence). CDR3 DNA: TGTGCCAGCACGGACGGGACACTTTACAATGAGCAGTTCTTC. It encodes CASTDGTLYNEQFF.

V is TRBV6-6 and J is TRBJ2-5; the D gene is possibly TRBD2 (7 bases). The CDR3 contains 14 residues. Trimming removed 10 bases from V and 2 bases from J, with 17 bases in between. The germline V gene encodes CDR1 MNHNY and CDR2 SVGAGI (reference sequence). For the CDR3, the DNA is TGTGCCATCTTCAGGGGAGGGGCGCAAGAGACCCAGTACTTC. Its protein is CAIFRGGAQETQYF.

This sequence joins TRBV6-2 or TRBV6-3 and TRBJ1-5; tentative D call: TRBD1 (6 bases). V gave up 6 bases and J gave up 1 base, with 16 bases separating them. This CDR3 has 16 residues. The germline CDR1 and CDR2 sequences are MNHEY and SVGEGT. CDR3 sequence reads: CASRKGGTGSNQPQHF. CDR3 nucleotide sequence: TGTGCCAGCAGAAAAGGGGGGACGGGAAGCAATCAGCCCCAGCATTTT.

Notes on this clonotype: A much bigger clone sits one base away, suggesting this may be a read error. The J gene is TRBJ1-1, the V gene TRBV12-3 or TRBV12-4, with D perhaps TRBD1 (5 bases). The CDR3 loop spans 15 amino acids. The V gene lost 7 bases and the J gene lost 0 bases, with 15 bases spanning the gap. The CDR3 here is CASTPPGLMNTEAFF. CDR3 in DNA: TGTGCCAGCACCCCTCCGGGACTGATGAACACTGAAGCTTTCTTT.

This clonotype was detected a few times. This sequence joins TRBV6-5 and TRBJ1-1, with unresolved D. Deletions cut 0 bases from V and 4 bases from J, with 9 bases between. The germline CDR1 and CDR2 sequences are MNHEY and SVGAGI. The CDR3 is made up of 14 amino acids. In nucleotides, the CDR3 is TGTGCCAGCAGTTACTCGGATTATAGCACTGAAGCTTTCTTT. It specifies CASSYSDYSTEAFF.

The rearrangement joins TRBV20-1 to TRBJ1-1, with D maybe TRBD1 (5 bases). The CDR3 extends over 15 amino acids. V was cut by 0 bases and J by 4 bases, with 15 bases left in between. Germline CDR1 reads DFQATT; CDR2 reads SNEGSKA (reference sequence). The CDR3 sequence: CSAREPFGRVTEAFF. The CDR3 coding sequence is TGCAGTGCTAGAGAGCCGTTCGGCAGGGTCACTGAAGCTTTCTTT.

In this sample, this clonotype turned up a few times. The rearrangement uses TRBV20-1 and TRBJ1-2; D call uncertain. V shed 1 base and J shed 3 bases, with 9 bases lying between them. The CDR3 extends over 13 amino acids. Germline assignment: CDR1 DFQATT and CDR2 SNEGSKA (reference sequence). The CDR3 nucleotides read TGCAGTGCTAGAGTGGAAGGACACTATGGCTACACCTTC. This sequence encodes CSARVEGHYGYTF.

The V call is TRBV7-2, the J call TRBJ2-1; D is possibly TRBD1 (5 bases). This CDR3 is built from 14 residues. Germline CDR1 and CDR2: SGHTA and FQGNSA. The V and J ends lost 2 bases and 5 bases respectively, with 10 bases between them. The CDR3, as DNA: TGTGCCAGCAGCTTAAACAGGTGGGACAATGAGCAGTTCTTC. It yields the protein CASSLNRWDNEQFF.

This sequence joins TRBV12-3 or TRBV12-4 and TRBJ1-2; a weak D match, TRBD1 (6 bases). This CDR3 region has 13 residues. The V gene lost 10 bases and the J gene lost 8 bases, with 20 bases spanning the gap. The CDR3: CAIQQTGRRGYTF. DNA for the CDR3: TGTGCCATCCAACAAACAGGGCGGAGGGGCTACACCTTC.

The chain employs TRBV29-1 and TRBJ2-7; the D is unclear. CDR3 length: 13 residues. The V gene lost 4 bases and the J gene lost 1 base, with 11 bases spanning the gap. Germline-derived CDR1 and CDR2 are SQVTM and ANQGSEA. The CDR3 coding sequence is TGCAGCGTTGGTGGCAGCTCTTCCTACGAGCAGTACTTC. Its protein product is CSVGGSSSYEQYF.

There are many counts of this clonotype. V is TRBV30 and J is TRBJ1-1, with 7 bases identical to TRBD1. This CDR3 contains 13 residues. Germline V gives CDR1 GTSNPN, CDR2 SVGIG (reference sequence). The ends lost 2 bases at V and 5 bases at J; junction bases unmatched: 5. As DNA, the CDR3 is TGTGCCTGGAGTAAGGCCAGGGGGACTGAAGCTTTCTTT. Amino acids: CAWSKARGTEAFF. The complete variable domain, with remaining parts taken from reference TRBV30 and TRBJ1-1, reads SQTIHQWPATLVQPVGSPLSLECTVEGTSNPNLYWYRQAAGRGLQLLFYSVGIGQISSEVPQNLSASRPQDRQFILSSKKLLLSDSGFYLCAWSKARGTEAFFGQGTRLTVV.

This clonotype was observed a handful of times. The chain has TRBV7-2 and TRBJ2-7; 8 nucleotides agree with TRBD1. The germline gives CDR1 SGHTA, CDR2 FQGNSA. This CDR3 region has 15 residues. Trimming cost V 7 bases and J 4 bases; bases outside gene matches: 12. CDR3 in amino acids: CASTPSGDRFYEQYF. CDR3 DNA: TGTGCCAGCACTCCCTCGGGGGACAGGTTTTACGAGCAGTACTTC.

This clonotype was seen many times. This chain uses TRBV20-1 with TRBJ1-2, with 7 bases matching TRBD1. Germline trimming cut 5 bases from V and 10 bases from J; bases unmatched to any gene: 13. This CDR3 spans 13 amino acids. Germline V gene data show CDR1 as DFQATT and CDR2 as SNEGSKA (reference sequence). The CDR3 DNA reads TGCAGTGCTCTCGACAGGGTATCTGGTGACTACACCTTC. Translating gives CSALDRVSGDYTF.

The V and J genes are TRBV20-1 and TRBJ2-5; 8 nucleotides agree with TRBD2. CDR1 is DFQATT and CDR2 is SNEGSKA in the germline V gene (reference sequence). This CDR3 contains 13 residues. Trimming at V came to 4 bases and at J to 1 base, leaving 2 bases not matched to a gene. CDR3 sequence reads: CSANGGAQETQYF. The CDR3 DNA sequence: TGCAGTGCTAACGGGGGGGCCCAAGAGACCCAGTACTTC.

This clonotype was seen a handful of times. J is TRBJ2-5 and V is TRBV5-1, with a tentative D call TRBD1 (5 bases). The CDR3 contains 15 residues. Germline V gives CDR1 SGHRS, CDR2 YFSETQ. The V and J ends lost 2 bases and 1 base respectively, with 12 bases between them. As DNA, the CDR3 is TGCGCCAGCAGCTTTCGCCAGGGCAGCCAAGAGACCCAGTACTTC. Its protein product is CASSFRQGSQETQYF.

The CDR3 loop reads CASSQGRGGYEQYV. CDR3 DNA sequence: TGCGCCAGCAGCCAAGGCAGGGGAGGGTACGAGCAGTACGTC. This sequence joins TRBV4-1 and TRBJ2-7, with a weak D call TRBD2 (7 bases). This CDR3 comprises 14 residues. With 1 base removed from V and 4 bases from J, the gap between germline ends came to 11 bases. The germline CDR1 and CDR2 sequences are MGHRA and YSYEKL.

This sequence joins TRBV4-1 and TRBJ1-1; D not certain. Trimming cost V 3 bases and J 4 bases, with 24 bases left between them. Germline lookup yields CDR1 MGHRA and CDR2 YSYEKL. CDR3 size: 18 residues. The CDR3 nucleotides are TGCGCCAGCAGCCAGCCCCCGGGTTTCGTCCTTGGAGTCACTGAAGCTTTCTTT. Its translation is CASSQPPGFVLGVTEAFF.

The chain links TRBV29-1 to TRBJ2-3; no clear D. CDR1 SQVTM and CDR2 ANQGSEA come from the germline V gene. The CDR3 spans 11 residues. Deletions cut 4 bases from V and 4 bases from J, with 6 bases between. The CDR3 spells CSVADSDTQYF. DNA of the CDR3: TGCAGCGTTGCGGATTCAGATACGCAGTATTTT.

At least ten counts were recorded for this clonotype. The genes are TRBV5-4 and TRBJ2-5; 9 bases align to TRBD1. Germline V CDR1 and CDR2: SGHNT, YYREEE (reference sequence). The V gene end was trimmed by 4 bases and the J gene end by 5 bases; junction bases not matched to a gene: 3. There are 13 residues in the CDR3. CDR3 protein: CASSRDRVETQYF. DNA for the CDR3: TGTGCCAGCAGCCGGGACAGGGTCGAGACCCAGTACTTC.

This clonotype was seen a few times. The J gene is TRBJ2-7, the V gene TRBV2, with TRBD1 as a possible D gene (5 bases). The CDR3 is 18 amino acids. Germline V lookup: CDR1 SNHLY, CDR2 FYNNEI. V was shortened by 2 bases and J by 0 bases, with 20 bases between the two germline ends. The CDR3 reads CASSELPDSRQSSYEQYF. The CDR3 nucleotides read TGTGCCAGCAGTGAACTCCCAGACTCGAGACAGAGCTCCTACGAGCAGTACTTC.

This chain joins TRBV11-2 and TRBJ2-7; D is uncertain. Between the trimmed V and J ends, which lost 1 base and 5 bases, there was a span of 9 bases. Germline CDR1 SGHAT, CDR2 FQNNGV. The CDR3 totals 13 residues. The CDR3 DNA is TGTGCCAGCAGCTTAGGCCTTGATAACGAGCAGTACGTC. Translating gives CASSLGLDNEQYV.

This clonotype was counted at least ten times. The chain links TRBV5-1 to TRBJ2-7; 7 positions agree with TRBD1. This CDR3 is 13 amino acids long. J lost 2 bases, V lost 4 bases, and 3 bases had no gene match. Germline-derived CDR1 and CDR2 are SGHRS and YFSETQ. The CDR3 nucleotides are TGCGCCAGCAGCCCAGGGGGTGCCTACGAGCAGTACTTC. Translating it yields CASSPGGAYEQYF. Complete variable domain (other parts from reference TRBV5-1 and TRBJ2-7): KAGVTQTPRYLIKTRGQQVTLSCSPISGHRSVSWYQQTPGQGLQFLFEYFSETQRNKGNFPGRFSGRQFSNSRSEMNVSTLELGDSALYLCASSPGGAYEQYFGPGTRLTVT.